The text below deals with one TCR beta chain. Its antigen is undetermined. Unexposed donor CD4+ T cells date from about 2010-2018, before the COVID-19 pandemic. CDR1 and CDR2 from the germline V gene are MNHNS and SASEGT. V dropped 8 bases and J dropped 7 bases, with 23 bases sitting between them. The CDR3 runs 15 residues. This sample was taken from a study of CD4 T cells in relation to SARS-CoV-2 and coronaviruses. Turning to the study itself: Shared crossreactive spike epitopes were mapped to their HLA restriction. Study conclusions and caveats: No crossreactivity against non-spike viral proteins was tested here.

The assay was immunoSEQ multiplex PCR, and TCRdb's table has in-frame clones only and misses some. The sample shows some 65,000 clones, over 80% of them seen only once. The sample comprised memory CD4+ T cells from PBMCs. The chain joins TRBV6-1 to TRBJ1-2; D is perhaps TRBD1 (5 bases). The TCR originated in a human donor in good health. CDR3 bases: TGTGCCAGCTCCGCATCCGGGACCGCAGGTTCTGGCTACACCTTC. Its translation is CASSASGTAGSGYTF.